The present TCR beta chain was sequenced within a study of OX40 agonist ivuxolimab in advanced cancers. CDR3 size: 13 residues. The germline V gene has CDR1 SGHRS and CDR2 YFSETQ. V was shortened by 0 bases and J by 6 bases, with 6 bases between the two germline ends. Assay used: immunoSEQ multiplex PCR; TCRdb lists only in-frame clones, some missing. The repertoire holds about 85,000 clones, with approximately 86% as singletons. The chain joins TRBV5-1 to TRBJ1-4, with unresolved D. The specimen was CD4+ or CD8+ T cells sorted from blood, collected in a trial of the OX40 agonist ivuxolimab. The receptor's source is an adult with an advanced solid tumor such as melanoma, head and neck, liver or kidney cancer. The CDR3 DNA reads TGCGCCAGCAGCTTGGGATCTGATGAAAAACTGTTTTTT. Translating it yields CASSLGSDEKLFF.